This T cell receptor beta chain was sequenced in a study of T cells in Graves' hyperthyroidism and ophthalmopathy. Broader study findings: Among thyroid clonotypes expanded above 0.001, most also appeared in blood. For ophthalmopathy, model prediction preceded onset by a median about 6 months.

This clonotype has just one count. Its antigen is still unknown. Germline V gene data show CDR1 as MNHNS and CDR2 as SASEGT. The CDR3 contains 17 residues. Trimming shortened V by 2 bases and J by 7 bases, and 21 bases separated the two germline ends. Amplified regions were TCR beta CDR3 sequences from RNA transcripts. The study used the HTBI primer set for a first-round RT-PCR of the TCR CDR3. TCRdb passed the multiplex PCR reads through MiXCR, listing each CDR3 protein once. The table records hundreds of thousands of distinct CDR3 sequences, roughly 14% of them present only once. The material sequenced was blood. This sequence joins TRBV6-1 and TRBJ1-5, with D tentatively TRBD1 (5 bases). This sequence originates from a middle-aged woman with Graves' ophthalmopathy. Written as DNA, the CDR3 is TGTGCCAGCAGTGAAATGGGACCCGGGGGACCCTCGCAGCCCCAGCATTTT. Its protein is CASSEMGPGGPSQPQHF.